These 32 T cell receptor beta chains came from one sample sequenced in a study of blood T cell repertoires in COVID-19. Some clones are missing from TCRdb's copy, which holds only in-frame ones; the method was immunoSEQ multiplex PCR. The sample has about 250,000 clones, about nine tenths seen once. Sequencing was done on a sample of PBMCs or T cells enriched from blood (not recorded which). Source of these receptors: a woman in her 30s with acute COVID-19.

This rearrangement joins TRBV2 to TRBJ2-3, with 10 bases that match TRBD1. Per the germline V gene, CDR1 is SNHLY and CDR2 is FYNNEI. The ends lost 7 bases at V and 8 bases at J; junction bases unmatched: 12. This CDR3 is built from 15 residues. The CDR3 region has the DNA TGTGCCAGCACTGACAGGGGGCGCCAGGATGGTACGCAGTATTTT. Protein: CASTDRGRQDGTQYF.

The V and J genes are TRBV5-5 and TRBJ2-7; TRBD2 aligns across 7 bases. Trimming removed 3 bases from V and 6 bases from J; junction bases left unmatched: 15. This CDR3 is built from 16 residues. Per the germline V gene, CDR1 is SGHKS and CDR2 is YYEKEE (reference sequence). The CDR3 loop is CASSSGPGTTGSEQYF. The DNA of the CDR3 is TGTGCCAGCAGCTCCGGACCGGGGACTACCGGGTCCGAGCAGTACTTC.

This clone ranks as medium-sized. The chain is built from TRBV3-1 (or the pseudogene TRBV3-2) and TRBJ1-2; D remains unclear. V lost 3 bases and J lost 3, with 8 bases in between. CDR3 length: 13 residues. The germline gives CDR1 LGHDT, CDR2 YNNKEL (reference sequence). The CDR3 is CASSHRSHYGYTF. The CDR3 DNA sequence: TGTGCCAGCAGCCATCGGAGTCACTATGGCTACACCTTC.

The CDR3 DNA sequence: TGTGCCAGCAGCTTGGGACTAGCGGGAGGCAAGACCCAGTACTTC. This gives the protein CASSLGLAGGKTQYF. The J gene is TRBJ2-5, the V gene TRBV5-4; 13 bases fit TRBD2. The CDR3 has 15 residues. The germline gives CDR1 SGHNT, CDR2 YYREEE (reference sequence). The V and J ends lost 0 bases and 6 bases, in that order; junction bases with no gene match: 2.

CDR3: CATSRDIVMNTEAFF. CDR3 nucleotides: TGTGCCACCAGCAGAGATATAGTGATGAACACTGAAGCTTTCTTT. The rearrangement uses TRBV15 and TRBJ1-1; no firm D call. The CDR3 is 15 residues long. The ends were cut back, 0 bases at V and 0 bases at J, with 8 bases in the middle. Per the germline V gene, CDR1 is LNHNV and CDR2 is YYDKDF (reference sequence). The variable domain in full, with the rest retrieved from reference TRBV15 and TRBJ1-1, is DAMVIQNPRYQVTQFGKPVTLSCSQTLNHNVMYWYQQKSSQAPKLLFHYYDKDFNNEADTPDNFQSRRPNTSFCFLDIRSPGLGDTAMYLCATSRDIVMNTEAFFGQGTRLTVV.

The chain uses TRBV5-4 and TRBJ2-7, with D possibly TRBD1 on 5 matching bases. The CDR3 contains 15 residues. Per germline, CDR1 SGHNT and CDR2 YYREEE (reference sequence). Trimming left V 0 bases short and J 0 bases short, with 10 bases between. CDR3 residues: CASSLGRASSYEQYF. The DNA for the CDR3 is TGTGCCAGCAGCTTGGGCAGGGCTAGCTCCTACGAGCAGTACTTC.

V gene TRBV5-1 combines with J gene TRBJ2-5, with TRBD1 matching over 10 bases. V lost 5 bases, J lost 1 base, and 5 bases stayed unmatched. CDR1 and CDR2 from the germline V gene are SGHRS and YFSETQ. This CDR3 comprises 15 residues. The CDR3 loop reads CASSSTGGPQETQYF. CDR3 DNA sequence: TGCGCCAGCAGTTCGACAGGGGGCCCCCAAGAGACCCAGTACTTC.

This clone has just a few counts. The V and J genes are TRBV2 and TRBJ2-2; the match to TRBD1 covers 9 bases. The CDR3 extends over 16 amino acids. The ends lost 4 bases at V and 0 bases at J; junction bases unmatched: 3. Germline V lookup: CDR1 SNHLY, CDR2 FYNNEI. The CDR3 DNA sequence: TGTGCCAGCAGTGCGGGACAGGGAACGAACACCGGGGAGCTGTTTTTT. Amino acids: CASSAGQGTNTGELFF.

The chain links TRBV28 to TRBJ2-3; tentatively, D is TRBD2 (6 bases). This CDR3 spans 14 amino acids. Looked up from germline, CDR1 is MDHEN and CDR2 is SYDVKM. The ends were cut back, 7 bases at V and 2 bases at J, with 13 bases in the middle. CDR3 sequence: CASNTAGNTDTQYF. In nucleotides, the CDR3 is TGTGCCAGCAATACGGCGGGAAACACAGATACGCAGTATTTT.

The chain joins TRBV5-4 to TRBJ2-5; a possible D gene is TRBD2 (5 bases). The CDR3 consists of 14 residues. Germline lookup yields CDR1 SGHNT and CDR2 YYREEE (reference sequence). Trimming removed 0 bases at V and 3 bases at J, with 9 bases between. CDR3 coding DNA: TGTGCCAGCAGCTTGGGGCCGCGGGAAGAGACCCAGTACTTC. Translated: CASSLGPREETQYF.

This clone occurred once. This sequence joins TRBV5-1 and TRBJ2-7, with D perhaps matching TRBD1 (6 bases). The CDR3 contains 15 residues. Germline CDR1 SGHRS, CDR2 YFSETQ. Trimming removed 5 bases from V and 2 bases from J, with 17 bases in between. CDR3 DNA: TGCGCCAGCAGGCGGCTAAGGGACACCACCTACGAGCAGTACTTC. Translating it yields CASRRLRDTTYEQYF.

V usage is TRBV9 and J usage is TRBJ2-3; D is unresolved. In germline, CDR1 is SGDLS, CDR2 YYNGEE. The CDR3 runs 14 residues. Trimming left V 3 bases short and J 0 bases short, with 8 bases between. The CDR3 region is CASSGLQSTDTQYF. DNA for the CDR3: TGTGCCAGCAGCGGACTGCAGAGCACAGATACGCAGTATTTT.

This clone was observed a handful of times. This chain uses TRBV7-9 with TRBJ2-1; D possibly corresponds to TRBD1 (5 bases). V was cut by 2 bases and J by 2 bases, with 10 bases left in between. The CDR3 is 15 residues long. Germline-derived CDR1 and CDR2 are SEHNR and FQNEAQ (reference sequence). CDR3 protein: CASSLTTATYNEQFF. The CDR3, as DNA: TGTGCCAGCAGCTTAACGACAGCGACCTACAATGAGCAGTTCTTC.

This clone came up once. The chain joins TRBV9 to TRBJ1-6; 8 nucleotides agree with TRBD1. V trimming: 4 bases; J trimming: 4 bases; junction bases outside the gene matches: 4. The V gene's germline CDR1 is SGDLS and CDR2 YYNGEE. This CDR3 is built from 15 residues. The CDR3 DNA is TGTGCCAGCAGCCCCCAGGGGGCGTATAATTCACCCCTCCACTTT. Amino acids: CASSPQGAYNSPLHF.

The chain uses TRBV28 and TRBJ2-7; D possibly corresponds to TRBD2 (6 bases). This CDR3 has 15 amino acids. Germline V CDR1 and CDR2: MDHEN, SYDVKM. V lost 3 bases, J lost 0 bases, and 12 bases lay in between. CDR3 in amino acids: CASSFHGGVSYEQYF. DNA of the CDR3: TGTGCCAGCAGTTTTCACGGAGGGGTCTCCTACGAGCAGTACTTC. Full variable domain (missing parts from reference TRBV28 and TRBJ2-7): DVKVTQSSRYLVKRTGEKVFLECVQDMDHENMFWYRQDPGLGLRLIYFSYDVKMKEKGDIPEGYSVSREKKERFSLILESASTNQTSMYLCASSFHGGVSYEQYFGPGTRLTVT.

This clone was picked up one time. V usage is TRBV4-1 and J usage is TRBJ2-1, with 7 bases that match TRBD1. V was clipped by 0 bases and J by 0 bases; unmatched bases: 17. CDR1 is MGHRA, CDR2 YSYEKL, per germline. The length of the CDR3 is 21 residues. The CDR3 DNA follows: TGCGCCAGCAGCCAAGATTTGCCTGAACAGGGGCGCTTGAGCTCCTACAATGAGCAGTTCTTC. Translating gives CASSQDLPEQGRLSSYNEQFF.

V gene TRBV7-9 combines with J gene TRBJ1-2, with TRBD1 matching over 8 bases. V lost 1 base, J lost 6 bases, and 1 base stayed unmatched. The CDR3 covers 13 residues. Germline loops: CDR1 SEHNR, CDR2 FQNEAQ (reference sequence). The CDR3 region has the DNA TGTGCCAGCAGCTTAGGGACAGGGAATGGCTACACCTTC. As protein: CASSLGTGNGYTF. Variable domain in full (rest from reference TRBV7-9 and TRBJ1-2): DTGVSQNPRHKITKRGQNVTFRCDPISEHNRLYWYRQTLGQGPEFLTYFQNEAQLEKSRLLSDRFSAERPKGSFSTLEIQRTEQGDSAMYLCASSLGTGNGYTFGSGTRLTVV.

The chain uses TRBV28 and TRBJ1-3; D is perhaps TRBD1 (6 bases). Looked up from germline, CDR1 is MDHEN and CDR2 is SYDVKM. This CDR3 has 16 residues. The V and J ends lost 3 bases and 4 bases respectively, with 16 bases between them. For the CDR3, the DNA is TGTGCCAGCAGTTTTGGAACAGGGTCCGCCGGAAACACCATATATTTT. Amino acid sequence: CASSFGTGSAGNTIYF.

V is TRBV27 and J is TRBJ1-1; tentatively, D is TRBD1 (6 bases). The CDR3 extends over 17 amino acids. V gave up 0 bases and J gave up 1 base, with 15 bases separating them. CDR1 and CDR2 from the germline V gene are MNHEY and SMNVEV (reference sequence). The CDR3 DNA follows: TGTGCCAGCAGTTTATCAACCAGGGGCGCACGGAACACTGAAGCTTTCTTT. Translation: CASSLSTRGARNTEAFF.

The chain is built from TRBV6-5 and TRBJ2-7; 11 bases are a match to TRBD2. Germline CDR1 reads MNHEY; CDR2 reads SVGAGI. This CDR3 spans 14 amino acids. With 2 bases clipped from V and 4 bases from J, the junction kept 1 base outside the gene matches. The CDR3 region has the DNA TGTGCCAGCAGTTACACTAGCGGGAGTTACGAGCAGTACTTC. This gives the protein CASSYTSGSYEQYF.

The chain carries TRBV6-2 or TRBV6-3 and TRBJ1-2; a possible D gene is TRBD1 (6 bases). The CDR3 runs to 14 residues. The V end was cut by 4 bases, the J end by 5 bases, with 14 bases between. The germline CDR1 and CDR2 sequences are MNHEY and SVGEGT. CDR3 residues: CASSSGTMMYGYTF. CDR3 in DNA: TGTGCCAGCAGTTCTGGGACAATGATGTATGGCTACACCTTC.

This CDR3 is CASSPRRDYAYEQYF. The CDR3 coding sequence is TGTGCCAGCAGCCCACGCCGGGACTACGCCTACGAGCAGTACTTC. The V gene is TRBV7-8, the J gene TRBJ2-7, with 7 positions matching TRBD2. The junction had 9 bases not matched to a gene; V was cut back by 5 bases and J by 2 bases. Per germline, CDR1 SGHVS and CDR2 FQNEAQ. The CDR3 covers 15 residues.

The V and J genes are TRBV9 and TRBJ1-2; a weak D match, TRBD1 (5 bases). This CDR3 has 12 amino acids. Per germline, CDR1 SGDLS and CDR2 YYNGEE. V shed 3 bases and J shed 7 bases, with 10 bases lying between them. This CDR3 reads CASSAGHFGYTF. The DNA of the CDR3 is TGTGCCAGCAGCGCCGGACATTTTGGCTACACCTTC. The full variable domain, completed using reference TRBV9 and TRBJ1-2, is DSGVTQTPKHLITATGQRVTLRCSPRSGDLSVYWYQQSLDQGLQFLIQYYNGEERAKGNILERFSAQQFPDLHSELNLSSLELGDSALYFCASSAGHFGYTFGSGTRLTVV.

The chain carries TRBV20-1 and TRBJ1-2; D unresolved. The germline V and J ends were trimmed by 4 bases and 3 bases, with 6 bases remaining between them. Looked up from germline, CDR1 is DFQATT and CDR2 is SNEGSKA (reference sequence). The CDR3 length is 11 residues. The CDR3 DNA sequence: TGCAGTGCTACCCCCGACTATGGCTACACCTTC. Protein product: CSATPDYGYTF.

The chain joins TRBV27 to TRBJ2-1, with 11 bases matching TRBD2. The germline V gene has CDR1 MNHEY and CDR2 SMNVEV (reference sequence). V dropped 8 bases and J dropped 3; count of bases not matched to a gene: 6. The CDR3 is made up of 15 amino acids. Here the CDR3 DNA reads TGTGCCAGCGGGGACGGGACTAGCGGCTACAATGAGCAGTTCTTC. Translated, it gives CASGDGTSGYNEQFF.

J is TRBJ1-1 and V is TRBV6-5; tentatively, D is TRBD1 (5 bases). V lost 0 bases, J lost 13 bases, and 24 bases lay in between. Germline CDR1 reads MNHEY; CDR2 reads SVGAGI. The CDR3 consists of 16 residues. The DNA of the CDR3 is TGTGCCAGCAGTTACTCTTCGCGGTGGGCGAAAACGGGGGTTTTCTTT. Residues: CASSYSSRWAKTGVFF.

The chain joins TRBV19 to TRBJ1-1; perhaps TRBD1 as D (5 bases). Between the trimmed V and J ends, which lost 6 bases and 6 bases, there was a span of 14 bases. This CDR3 is built from 13 residues. Germline CDR1 reads LNHDA; CDR2 reads SQIVND (reference sequence). CDR3 bases: TGTGCCAGTAGGAAAACAGGTTTTCCTGAAGCTTTCTTT. Amino acid sequence: CASRKTGFPEAFF.

The gene calls are TRBV2 and TRBJ2-1, with 7 bases lining up with TRBD2. The CDR3 contains 14 residues. The V gene's germline CDR1 is SNHLY and CDR2 FYNNEI. The trim removed 7 bases at V and 6 bases at J, leaving 9 bases unmatched. CDR3 residues: CASTWAGVGNEQFF. In nucleotides, the CDR3 is TGTGCCAGCACTTGGGCGGGGGTCGGCAATGAGCAGTTCTTC.

This clone was found a few times. The chain uses TRBV14 and TRBJ1-2; D might be TRBD1 (5 bases). The CDR3 loop spans 15 amino acids. V lost 1 base, J lost 4 bases, and 13 bases lay in between. CDR1 and CDR2 from the germline V gene are SGHDN and FVKESK. The CDR3 DNA reads TGTGCCAGCAGCCAAGCCCAGGGTCATTCCTATGGCTACACCTTC. Protein product: CASSQAQGHSYGYTF.

V usage is TRBV28 and J usage is TRBJ1-2; TRBD1 aligns across 9 bases. With 5 bases clipped from V and 4 bases from J, the junction kept 5 bases outside the gene matches. CDR1 is MDHEN, CDR2 SYDVKM, per germline. The CDR3 runs 14 residues. The CDR3 sequence is CASSRQGDFYGYTF. The CDR3 DNA reads as TGTGCCAGCAGTCGACAGGGGGACTTCTATGGCTACACCTTC.

The chain uses TRBV5-6 and TRBJ2-3; TRBD2 agrees at 7 bases. The germline gives CDR1 SGHDT, CDR2 YYEEEE. The CDR3 length is 15 residues. V dropped 7 bases and J dropped 4; count of bases not matched to a gene: 12. DNA of the CDR3: TGTGCCAGCGAGGGGCTAGCGGTTATGTCAGATACGCAGTATTTT. Translation gives CASEGLAVMSDTQYF.

The V call is TRBV6-5, the J call TRBJ1-3; D not resolved. Germline CDR1 and CDR2: MNHEY and SVGAGI. The CDR3 consists of 15 residues. Trimming cost V 0 bases and J 0 bases, with 6 bases left between them. The CDR3 spells CASSYSVLSGNTIYF. Written as DNA, the CDR3 is TGTGCCAGCAGTTACTCCGTTCTCTCTGGAAACACCATATATTTT.